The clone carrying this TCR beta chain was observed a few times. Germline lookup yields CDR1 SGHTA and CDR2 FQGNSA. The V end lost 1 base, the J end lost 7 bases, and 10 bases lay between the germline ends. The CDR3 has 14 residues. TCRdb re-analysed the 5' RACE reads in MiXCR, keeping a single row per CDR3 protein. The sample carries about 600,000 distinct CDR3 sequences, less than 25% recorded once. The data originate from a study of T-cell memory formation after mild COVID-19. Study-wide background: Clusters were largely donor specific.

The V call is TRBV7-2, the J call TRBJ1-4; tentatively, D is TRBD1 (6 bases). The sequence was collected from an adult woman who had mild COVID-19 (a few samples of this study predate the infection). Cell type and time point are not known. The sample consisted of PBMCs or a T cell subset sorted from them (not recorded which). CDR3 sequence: CASSLERGVEKLFF. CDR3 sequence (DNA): TGTGCCAGCAGCTTAGAAAGGGGGGTTGAAAAACTGTTTTTT.